This TCR beta chain derives from a study of T-cell reconstitution after alpha-beta-depleted transplantation in children. Researchers prepared the TCRbeta library using unique molecular identifiers, the study reports. Each CDR3 protein gets one entry after TCRdb re-called the PCR reads with MiXCR. This sample has 500,000 to 600,000 distinct CDR3 sequences, with around a third found just once. This CDR3 spans 15 amino acids. Trimming cost V 5 bases and J 7 bases, with 20 bases left between them. This clonotype occurred a few times. This TCR was sampled from a human donor who donated a stem cell graft to a child with aplastic anemia. This specimen was PBMCs from the stem cell graft donor, taken from the stem cell graft. The chain joins TRBV12-3 or TRBV12-4 to TRBJ1-2; perhaps TRBD1 as D (5 bases). The CDR3 loop reads CASSLTRGGSGGYTF. In DNA form, the CDR3 reads TGTGCCAGCAGTCTGACGAGGGGCGGGTCCGGTGGCTACACCTTC.